This is a list of T cell receptor beta chains from one sample in a study of blood T cells in healthy people across ages. From the 5' RACE reads, TCRdb called clonotypes with MiXCR, one entry per CDR3 protein. The table has about 1.4 million distinct CDR3 sequences, 55% to 75% seen once. The sample taken for sequencing was blood. The receptor set was obtained from a man aged 18 to 29 in good health. CDR3s include the opening cysteine and the closing phenylalanine or tryptophan. Each record gives: J gene, clone size, V gene, D gene, CDR3 DNA, CDR3 protein. A D gene is named only where the DNA matches it firmly. Some rows have no size entry. The others give once, few or many, or a class for an expanded clone.

>TRBJ2-2|.|TRBV7-8|TRBD1
TGTGCCAGCAGCAGAATGCAGGGGGCGCATCCCGGGGAGCTGTTTTTT
CASSRMQGAHPGELFF
>TRBJ2-1|.|TRBV29-1|TRBD2
TGCAGCGTTGGCGGGAGCCCCTCCTACAATGAGCAGTTCTTC
CSVGGSPSYNEQFF
>TRBJ1-2|few|TRBV12-3/TRBV12-4|.
TGTGCCAGCAGTTTATTCCAGGTGCCTAACTATGGCTACACCTTC
CASSLFQVPNYGYTF
>TRBJ2-7|few|TRBV20-1|TRBD2
TGCAGTGCTAGTCCGGGACTAGCGGGGGGAACCTACGAGCAGTACTTC
CSASPGLAGGTYEQYF
>TRBJ1-5|.|TRBV20-1|.
TGCAGTGCTAGGGAAGGGGGGGCCCCAGGAATCAGCCGGAGTCAGCCCCAGCATTTT
CSAREGGAPGISRSQPQHF
>TRBJ2-7|.|TRBV5-1|.
TGCGCCAGCAGCTTGGGGGTTGTGAGCGCCGAGCAGTACTTC
CASSLGVVSAEQYF
>TRBJ2-1|.|TRBV5-1|.
TGCGCCAGCAGCTTGGCCATGGGGATGGTGTTCTTC
CASSLAMGMVFF
>TRBJ1-1|.|TRBV28|.
TGTGCCAGCACTGCCCTGAACACTGAAGCTTTCTTT
CASTALNTEAFF
>TRBJ2-3|.|TRBV20-1|.
TGCAGTGCTAACCTACTTTCGGGCCCACAGGGAGATACGCAGTATTTT
CSANLLSGPQGDTQYF
>TRBJ1-2|.|TRBV20-1|.
TGCAGTGCTAGAATAGGGGGGGATTATGGCTACACCTTC
CSARIGGDYGYTF
>TRBJ2-6|.|TRBV11-2|.
TGTGCCAGCAGCTTAGAGAGGGGTTCTGGGGCCAACGTCCTGACTTTC
CASSLERGSGANVLTF
>TRBJ2-6|.|TRBV7-9|.
TGTGCCAGCAGCGCCAACCGAGACACGAGTTACTCTGGGGCCAACGTCCTGACTTTC
CASSANRDTSYSGANVLTF
>TRBJ2-2|.|TRBV4-1|.
TGCGCCAGCAGCACACTTCCTAGCGCGAACACCGGGGAGCTGTTTTTT
CASSTLPSANTGELFF
>TRBJ2-5|.|TRBV12-3/TRBV12-4|TRBD2
TGTGCCAGCAGTGTGTCCGGGGGGACCGGGGAAGAGACCCAGTACTTC
CASSVSGGTGEETQYF
>TRBJ2-4|.|TRBV29-1|.
TGCAGCGTTGTTTCCAGCACCAAAAACATTCAGTACTTC
CSVVSSTKNIQYF
>TRBJ1-1|.|TRBV10-3|.
TGTGCCATCCGTGCGGGGAACACTGAAGCTTTCTTT
CAIRAGNTEAFF
>TRBJ2-7|.|TRBV12-3/TRBV12-4|.
TGTGCCAGCAGTTTATATGGGAAGATCGAGTGGGAGGTCAACGAGCAGTACTTC
CASSLYGKIEWEVNEQYF
>TRBJ1-2|.|TRBV2|.
TGTGCCAGCACTGATCCCAGGTTCGATGGCTACACCTTC
CASTDPRFDGYTF
>TRBJ2-3|.|TRBV4-1|TRBD2
TGCGCCAGCAGCCAACGGGCGGGGGGCCGCACAGATACGCAGTATTTT
CASSQRAGGRTDTQYF
>TRBJ2-5|.|TRBV25-1|TRBD2
TGTGCCAGCAGTGATGGGCTAGCGGGGTTTTACAATGAGCAGTACTTC
CASSDGLAGFYNEQYF
>TRBJ1-1|.|TRBV4-1|.
TGCGCCAGCAGCCAAGATAGGGGCGGACAGCCGAACACTGAAGCTTTCTTT
CASSQDRGGQPNTEAFF
>TRBJ1-6|.|TRBV6-1|.
TGTGCCAGCATCCCCCAGGGGCAGAATTCACCCCTCCACTTT
CASIPQGQNSPLHF
>TRBJ1-6|once|TRBV18|.
TGTGCCAGCTCACCACAATTCAATTCACCCCTCCACTTT
CASSPQFNSPLHF
>TRBJ2-1|.|TRBV7-2|TRBD2
TGTGCCACCGGTATAGCGGGGGGTAGCTACAATGAGCAGTTCTTC
CATGIAGGSYNEQFF
>TRBJ2-1|.|TRBV6-1|.
TGTGCCAGCAGCGGGATGGGGGAAGACAATGAGCAGTTCTTC
CASSGMGEDNEQFF
>TRBJ2-7|once|TRBV7-9|.
TGTGCCAGCAGCTTAGCGAGGGTACCTAAAACCTCCTACGAGCAGTACTTC
CASSLARVPKTSYEQYF
>TRBJ2-5|.|TRBV20-1|TRBD2
TGCAGTGCTAGAGATCCGGCGGGGGTGGTCGGAGAGACCCAGTACTTC
CSARDPAGVVGETQYF
>TRBJ2-1|.|TRBV6-2/TRBV6-3|.
TGTGCCAGCAGTTACCGGCGGGGCTTTCATGAGCAGTTCTTC
CASSYRRGFHEQFF
>TRBJ2-3|many|TRBV28|.
TGTGCCAGCAGCGAGGATACGCAGTATTTT
CASSEDTQYF
>TRBJ2-7|.|TRBV6-1|TRBD1
TGTGCCACCTCGGGGACAGGGTCCAGCGAGCAGTACTTC
CATSGTGSSEQYF
>TRBJ2-1|.|TRBV20-1|.
TGCAGTGCTGGTCAGGGCGCGGGTCGGAATGAGCAGTTCTTC
CSAGQGAGRNEQFF